Listed here are 13 T cell receptor beta chains from one sample, sequenced in a study of regulatory T cells in long-lasting Graves disease. Arm-PCR with iRepertoire HTBI primers amplified the CDR3 regions for these TCR beta libraries. TCRdb reanalysed the multiplex PCR reads using MiXCR and keeps one entry per CDR3 protein. This table has 420,000 or so distinct CDR3 sequences, about a sixth appearing once. Time point indicated: newly diagnosed GD, antithyroid drugs for less than 3 months. TCR sequences were obtained from RNA taken from PBMCs. This sample also belongs to another study, concerning T cells in Graves' hyperthyroidism and ophthalmopathy.

Sequencing used peripheral blood mononuclear cells (PBMCs), obtained at new diagnosis, from a patient treated with antithyroid drugs. The origin of the receptors is a woman aged 18-29 years with Graves disease.

This clonotype was found many times. The CDR3 spells CASGIGQDNSPLHF. The CDR3 bases are TGTGCCAGCGGTATCGGACAGGACAATTCACCCCTCCACTTT. This sequence joins TRBV2 and TRBJ1-6, with 7 bases that match TRBD1. With 8 bases clipped from V and 7 bases from J, the junction kept 8 bases outside the gene matches. CDR1 and CDR2 (germline): SNHLY, FYNNEI. The CDR3 runs 14 residues.

Ten or more counts support this clonotype. The V call is TRBV12-3 or TRBV12-4, the J call TRBJ2-1; TRBD1 matches at 7 bases. The CDR3 loop spans 18 amino acids. V shed 8 bases and J 8 bases; nucleotides not matched to a gene: 24. The CDR3, as DNA: TGTGCCAGCTCTTTCAGTCCTACCCAACAGGGGCGAGAGGATGAGCAGTTCTTC. Its protein product is CASSFSPTQQGREDEQFF.

Ten or more counts support this clonotype. The V call is TRBV28, the J call TRBJ1-1; a possible D gene is TRBD1 (5 bases). The ends were cut back, 5 bases at V and 4 bases at J, with 17 bases in the middle. The germline V gene encodes CDR1 MDHEN and CDR2 SYDVKM. This CDR3 is built from 15 residues. In DNA, the CDR3 is TGTGCCAGCAGTCCAAGGGGAGCTCCGGGCACTGAAGCTTTCTTT. This translates into CASSPRGAPGTEAFF.

This clonotype was detected ten times or more. The chain uses TRBV29-1 and TRBJ2-1; 8 nucleotides line up with TRBD1. CDR1 and CDR2 from the germline V gene are SQVTM and ANQGSEA. The CDR3 is 18 amino acids. V shed 8 bases, J shed 4 bases, and the junction held 22 bases outside the gene matches. CDR3 sequence: CSMRGTGQSAAFYNEQFF. DNA of the CDR3: TGCAGCATGAGGGGGACAGGTCAGTCAGCAGCCTTTTACAATGAGCAGTTCTTC.

A note on this clonotype: A read error may explain this, as a much larger clone is one base away. The rearrangement links TRBV28 to TRBJ2-3; 7 nucleotides match TRBD2. Trimming cost V 2 bases and J 2 bases; bases outside gene matches: 10. Germline CDR1 and CDR2: MDHEN and SYDVKM. The CDR3 covers 17 residues. The CDR3 loop is CASSLAGVMEFTDTQYF. DNA for the CDR3: TGTGCCAGCAGTTTAGCGGGAGTGATGGAATTCACAGATACGCAGTATTTT.

This clonotype was detected many times. V and J are TRBV7-3 and TRBJ1-5, with 12 positions matching TRBD1. CDR3 length: 17 residues. Germline CDR1 reads SGHTA; CDR2 reads FQGTGA. V dropped 4 bases and J dropped 7; count of bases not matched to a gene: 11. The CDR3 coding sequence is TGTGCCAGCAGCTGGGACAGGGGGCGGCGGTGGGTACAGCCCCAGCATTTT. Translated, it gives CASSWDRGRRWVQPQHF. Combining the CDR3 with reference TRBV7-3 and TRBJ1-5 gives the whole variable domain GAGVSQTPSNKVTEKGKYVELRCDPISGHTALYWYRQSLGQGPEFLIYFQGTGAADDSGLPNDRFFAVRPEGSVSTLKIQRTERGDSAVYLCASSWDRGRRWVQPQHFGDGTRLSIL.

The chain uses TRBV9 and TRBJ2-3, with D unclear. Germline CDR1 reads SGDLS; CDR2 reads YYNGEE. The CDR3 is 14 residues long. The ends were cut back, 3 bases at V and 0 bases at J, with 8 bases in the middle. This CDR3 is CASSGSFSTDTQYF. CDR3 bases: TGTGCCAGCAGCGGTAGTTTCAGCACAGATACGCAGTATTTT.

V usage is TRBV5-4 and J usage is TRBJ2-7; 14 bases fit TRBD2. The CDR3 has 17 amino acids. CDR1 SGHNT and CDR2 YYREEE come from the germline V gene (reference sequence). After removal of 5 bases from V and 3 bases from J, the junction contained 10 bases not matched to a gene. CDR3 nucleotide sequence: TGTGCCAGCAGTCCAGGGACTAGCGGGAGTTCGGTCTACGAGCAGTACTTC. The encoded protein is CASSPGTSGSSVYEQYF.

This clonotype was found a few times. V usage is TRBV6-1 and J usage is TRBJ2-6; TRBD2 agrees at 7 bases. This CDR3 has 15 residues. The ends lost 11 bases at V and 0 bases at J; junction bases unmatched: 7. Germline V gene sequence: CDR1 MNHNS, CDR2 SASEGT. The CDR3 DNA reads as TGTGCCGGGGGGGGGGATAGCTCTGGGGCCAACGTCCTGACTTTC. It is translated as CAGGGDSSGANVLTF.

This clonotype has ten or more counts. The rearrangement links TRBV28 to TRBJ2-7; D may be TRBD1 (5 bases). V lost 6 bases and J 0 bases, leaving 12 bases between the germline ends. The CDR3 extends over 14 amino acids. Germline CDR1 MDHEN, CDR2 SYDVKM. Written as DNA, the CDR3 is TGTGCCAGCAGGCGACAGAGTACCTCCTACGAGCAGTACTTC. It encodes CASRRQSTSYEQYF.

This clonotype showed up just a few times. The DNA of the CDR3 is TGTGCCAGCGGACTTTGGCGGACAGGGGACGGCACAGATACGCAGTATTTT. As protein: CASGLWRTGDGTDTQYF. This rearrangement joins TRBV7-9 to TRBJ2-3; 9 bases match TRBD1. The germline gives CDR1 SEHNR, CDR2 FQNEAQ (reference sequence). The CDR3 length is 17 residues. V lost 8 bases to trimming and J lost 1 base; unmatched junction nucleotides: 13.

About this clonotype itself: A read error may be the cause here, since a much bigger clone is one base away. In nucleotides, the CDR3 is TGTGCCATCAGTGATCCCAGACAGGGGTACACCGGGGAGCTGTTTTTT. Protein sequence: CAISDPRQGYTGELFF. V usage is TRBV24-1 and J usage is TRBJ2-2; TRBD1 matches at 8 bases. The germline V gene encodes CDR1 KGHDR and CDR2 SFDVKD. The CDR3 has 16 residues.

This clonotype has just a few counts. V gene TRBV6-5 combines with J gene TRBJ1-1, with no clear D. Germline V CDR1 and CDR2: MNHEY, SVGAGI. The ends were cut back, 4 bases at V and 0 bases at J, with 9 bases in the middle. CDR3 length: 14 amino acids. The CDR3 sequence is CASSWGGMNTEAFF. The CDR3 DNA reads TGTGCCAGCAGTTGGGGTGGGATGAACACTGAAGCTTTCTTT.